These 29 T cell receptor beta chains were all obtained from the same sample, sequenced in a study of cytomegalovirus exposure and HLA in healthy donors. The PCR used 60 Vbeta and 13 Jbeta primers. Profiled with immunoSEQ multiplex PCR; TCRdb holds only in-frame clones, not every one. This repertoire shows roughly 100,000 clones, 75% to 80% found once; its top ten account for 7.7%. The sample taken for sequencing was PBMCs. All receptors come from a female donor in good health and CMV-seronegative.

The chain links TRBV9 to TRBJ1-2; possibly TRBD1 for D (5 bases). Germline V gene data show CDR1 as SGDLS and CDR2 as YYNGEE. V gave up 0 bases and J gave up 4 bases, with 13 bases separating them. This CDR3 contains 15 residues. This CDR3 is CASSVASGRGYGYTF. The CDR3 DNA reads as TGTGCCAGCAGCGTAGCGTCAGGGAGGGGCTATGGCTACACCTTC.

The genes are TRBV9 and TRBJ1-2; 8 positions agree with TRBD1. CDR3 size: 14 residues. Germline CDR1 is SGDLS and CDR2 is YYNGEE. J lost 5 bases, V lost 1 base, and 4 bases had no gene match. Here the CDR3 DNA reads TGTGCCAGCAGCGTAACAGACAGGGGATATGGCTACACCTTC. Its protein is CASSVTDRGYGYTF.

CDR3 sequence reads: CASSDTGRDGYTF. The CDR3, as DNA: TGTGCCAGCAGTGATACGGGGAGGGATGGCTACACCTTC. The rearrangement joins TRBV6-1 to TRBJ1-2; D unclear. From germline, CDR1 is MNHNS and CDR2 SASEGT. This CDR3 is built from 13 residues. V dropped 3 bases and J dropped 6 bases, with 11 bases sitting between them.

The chain has TRBV7-9 and TRBJ1-1; 10 positions agree with TRBD1. J lost 3 bases, V lost 5 bases, and 6 bases had no gene match. The germline gives CDR1 SEHNR, CDR2 FQNEAQ (reference sequence). This CDR3 is built from 15 residues. CDR3 region: CASSPLGTGDTEAFF. The CDR3 nucleotides are TGTGCCAGCAGCCCCTTGGGGACAGGGGACACTGAAGCTTTCTTT.

This clone was seen a handful of times. The chain uses TRBV19 and TRBJ2-1; 9 nucleotides line up with TRBD1. From germline, CDR1 is LNHDA and CDR2 SQIVND (reference sequence). This CDR3 contains 15 residues. The junction had 10 bases not matched to a gene; V was cut back by 6 bases and J by 7 bases. CDR3 coding DNA: TGTGCCAGTAGGCCCGGGACAGGGTTAAGAAATGAGCAGTTCTTC. Protein product: CASRPGTGLRNEQFF.

The chain joins TRBV6-5 to TRBJ2-5, with 7 bases aligning to TRBD2. CDR1 and CDR2 (germline): MNHEY, SVGAGI. V shed 6 bases and J 4 bases; nucleotides not matched to a gene: 8. The CDR3 consists of 14 residues. DNA of the CDR3: TGTGCCAGCAGACCCTCGGGGGGACGAGAGACCCAGTACTTC. Encoded protein: CASRPSGGRETQYF.

The V call is TRBV6-5, the J call TRBJ2-7; 9 positions agree with TRBD1. V shed 6 bases, J shed 4 bases, and the junction held 7 bases outside the gene matches. Germline CDR1 reads MNHEY; CDR2 reads SVGAGI. CDR3 length equals 14 residues. The CDR3 DNA is TGTGCCAGCAGGCCAACAGGGGGCGAGTACGAGCAGTACTTC. Encoded protein: CASRPTGGEYEQYF.

This clone was found once. The chain links TRBV9 to TRBJ2-1; TRBD1 matches 9 bases. After removal of 4 bases from V and 2 bases from J, the junction contained 10 bases not matched to a gene. Germline V gene lookup returns CDR1 SGDLS and CDR2 YYNGEE. The CDR3 has 17 amino acids. The CDR3 DNA reads TGTGCCAGCAGCCTTCACCCGGACAGGGGACCCTACAATGAGCAGTTCTTC. It codes for CASSLHPDRGPYNEQFF. Looking up the rest from reference TRBV9 and TRBJ2-1 gives the full variable domain: DSGVTQTPKHLITATGQRVTLRCSPRSGDLSVYWYQQSLDQGLQFLIQYYNGEERAKGNILERFSAQQFPDLHSELNLSSLELGDSALYFCASSLHPDRGPYNEQFFGPGTRLTVL.

The rearrangement uses TRBV27 and TRBJ2-7; 8 nucleotides align to TRBD2. Germline lookup yields CDR1 MNHEY and CDR2 SMNVEV (reference sequence). The CDR3 loop spans 17 amino acids. With 2 bases clipped from V and 1 base from J, the junction kept 10 bases outside the gene matches. The CDR3 loop reads CASSLRPRAGESYEQYF. The CDR3 DNA reads TGTGCCAGCAGTTTACGTCCCAGAGCGGGGGAGTCCTACGAGCAGTACTTC.

The chain recombines TRBV27 with TRBJ1-5; 7 nucleotides align to TRBD1. J lost 5 bases, V lost 8 bases, and 12 bases had no gene match. CDR3 length equals 15 residues. Germline V lookup: CDR1 MNHEY, CDR2 SMNVEV (reference sequence). CDR3 loop: CASSSWAGGHQPQHF. The DNA for the CDR3 is TGTGCCAGCTCCAGTTGGGCAGGGGGTCATCAGCCCCAGCATTTT.

The chain links TRBV11-3 to TRBJ2-1, with D tentatively TRBD2 (5 bases). Germline V CDR1 and CDR2: SGHNT, YENEEA. V was clipped by 5 bases and J by 8 bases, with 10 bases between them. This CDR3 spans 12 amino acids. CDR3 loop: CASSLSGYEQFF. The CDR3 region has the DNA TGTGCCAGCAGCCTTTCGGGGTATGAGCAGTTCTTC.

The chain has TRBV5-4 and TRBJ1-2; 9 bases are a match to TRBD1. Trimming removed 4 bases from V and 4 bases from J; junction bases left unmatched: 8. Looked up from germline, CDR1 is SGHNT and CDR2 is YYREEE (reference sequence). The CDR3 is 15 amino acids. The CDR3 is CASSRDRENLYGYTF. The CDR3 DNA follows: TGTGCCAGCAGCAGGGACAGGGAAAACCTCTATGGCTACACCTTC.

This sequence joins TRBV11-3 and TRBJ2-1; possible D gene TRBD2, 6 bases. The V end lost 3 bases, the J end lost 6 bases, and 12 bases lay between the germline ends. CDR1 is SGHNT, CDR2 YENEEA, per germline. This CDR3 is built from 14 residues. In nucleotides, the CDR3 is TGTGCCAGCAGCTTCTCGCTAGCGTCCAATGAGCAGTTCTTC. This encodes CASSFSLASNEQFF.

DNA of the CDR3: TGTGCCAGCAGCTTAGAGCAGGGTAGCTATGGCTACACCTTC. Translated, it gives CASSLEQGSYGYTF. V is TRBV7-2 and J is TRBJ1-2; the D gene is possibly TRBD1 (5 bases). The V gene's germline CDR1 is SGHTA and CDR2 FQGNSA. The CDR3 runs 14 residues. Trimming shortened V by 1 base and J by 4 bases, and 10 bases separated the two germline ends.

The chain joins TRBV30 to TRBJ2-1; 7 bases agree with TRBD2. This CDR3 region has 16 residues. V shed 0 bases and J 2 bases; nucleotides not matched to a gene: 7. In germline, CDR1 is GTSNPN, CDR2 SVGIG (reference sequence). The CDR3: CAWSVRGVNPYNEQFF. The DNA of the CDR3 is TGTGCCTGGAGTGTACGGGGGGTGAATCCCTACAATGAGCAGTTCTTC.

This sequence joins TRBV10-1 and TRBJ1-2; 7 bases are a match to TRBD1. Germline V gene lookup returns CDR1 WNHNN and CDR2 SYGVQD (reference sequence). The V segment lost 9 bases and the J segment 9 bases; nucleotides outside the gene matches: 10. The CDR3 spans 12 residues. The CDR3 DNA sequence: TGCGCCAGACAGGGGCCCTCTGATAGCTACACCTTC. Residues: CARQGPSDSYTF.

The CDR3 loop reads CASSRTGRIFHEQYF. CDR3 DNA: TGTGCCAGCAGCCGGACAGGGAGGATATTCCACGAGCAGTACTTC. The chain employs TRBV7-4 and TRBJ2-7; TRBD1 matches at 8 bases. Germline assignment: CDR1 SGHVT and CDR2 SQSDAQ. The length of the CDR3 is 15 residues. The trim removed 5 bases at V and 5 bases at J, leaving 11 bases unmatched.

This chain links TRBV6-6 with TRBJ1-3, with 7 bases identical to TRBD1. Germline V CDR1 and CDR2: MNHNY, SVGAGI (reference sequence). Unmatched junction bases numbered 6, after V lost 6 bases and J lost 4 bases. This CDR3 region has 14 residues. In nucleotides, the CDR3 is TGTGCCAGCAGCAAGGACAGGCCCGGAAACACCATATATTTT. Its translation is CASSKDRPGNTIYF.

In its sample, this clone was seen a few times. The rearrangement uses TRBV19 and TRBJ1-2; a possible D gene is TRBD1 (6 bases). The CDR3 runs 14 residues. CDR1 is LNHDA and CDR2 is SQIVND in the germline V gene (reference sequence). V lost 9 bases to trimming and J lost 6 bases, with 20 bases between them. DNA for the CDR3: TGTGCCAGCCACGCATCGACAGGCTCCCATGGCTACACCTTC. It translates to CASHASTGSHGYTF.

The rearrangement links TRBV5-4 to TRBJ1-4; 9 nucleotides line up with TRBD1. CDR1 and CDR2 from the germline V gene are SGHNT and YYREEE (reference sequence). CDR3 length equals 14 residues. V lost 5 bases and J lost 7; bases outside the gene matches: 6. The CDR3 sequence is CASSGGTGLEKLFF. CDR3 coding DNA: TGTGCCAGCAGTGGCGGGACAGGGCTTGAAAAACTGTTTTTT.

The chain carries TRBV11-2 and TRBJ2-3, with TRBD2 identical over 9 bases. The CDR3 contains 15 residues. CDR1 and CDR2 from the germline V gene are SGHAT and FQNNGV. Trimming at V came to 3 bases and at J to 2 bases, leaving 3 bases not matched to a gene. The CDR3 region is CASSFSGGNTDTQYF. The CDR3 coding sequence is TGTGCCAGCAGCTTTAGCGGGGGAAACACAGATACGCAGTATTTT. Complete variable domain (other parts from reference TRBV11-2 and TRBJ2-3): EAGVAQSPRYKIIEKRQSVAFWCNPISGHATLYWYQQILGQGPKLLIQFQNNGVVDDSQLPKDRFSAERLKGVDSTLKIQPAKLEDSAVYLCASSFSGGNTDTQYFGPGTRLTVL.

This clone was counted once. A read error may account for a junction end that differs from germline. The genes are TRBV5-1 and TRBJ2-5, with 7 positions matching TRBD1. Germline CDR1 and CDR2: SGHRS and YFSETQ. This CDR3 region has 14 residues. CDR3 sequence: CASSLSTGKEAQYF. As DNA, the CDR3 is TGCGCCAGCAGCTTGTCGACAGGGAAAGAGGCCCAGTACTTC.

V is TRBV11-1 and J is TRBJ2-7; TRBD1 agrees at 8 bases. The CDR3 length is 15 residues. In germline, CDR1 is SGHAT, CDR2 FQDESV (reference sequence). V was clipped by 8 bases and J by 2 bases; unmatched bases: 11. Here the CDR3 DNA reads TGTGCCAGCTCACTCGAGACAGGGGTCACCTACGAGCAGTACTTC. Its protein is CASSLETGVTYEQYF.

This chain joins TRBV19 and TRBJ1-2; TRBD1 agrees at 7 bases. After removal of 7 bases from V and 2 bases from J, the junction contained 7 bases not matched to a gene. CDR3 length equals 14 residues. Germline-derived CDR1 and CDR2 are LNHDA and SQIVND (reference sequence). The CDR3 here is CASIGQGGNYGYTF. In nucleotides, the CDR3 is TGTGCCAGTATCGGGCAGGGGGGAAACTATGGCTACACCTTC. The variable domain in full, completed from reference TRBV19 and TRBJ1-2, reads DGGITQSPKYLFRKEGQNVTLSCEQNLNHDAMYWYRQDPGQGLRLIYYSQIVNDFQKGDIAEGYSVSREKKESFPLTVTSAQKNPTAFYLCASIGQGGNYGYTFGSGTRLTVV.

J is TRBJ1-1 and V is TRBV5-1; D gene uncertain. Germline assignment: CDR1 SGHRS and CDR2 YFSETQ. This CDR3 comprises 11 residues. V shed 6 bases and J shed 8 bases, with 11 bases lying between them. CDR3 nucleotides: TGCGCCAGCAAAAGTTCAGGCGAAGCTTTCTTT. This encodes CASKSSGEAFF.

DNA of the CDR3: TGCACCTTCCGTTCGTCTCGCTCCTACAATGAGCAGTTCTTC. Translating gives CTFRSSRSYNEQFF. The J gene is TRBJ2-1, the V gene TRBV29-1; no clear D gene. Germline V CDR1 and CDR2: SQVTM, ANQGSEA. The CDR3 is made up of 14 amino acids.

The chain carries TRBV7-9 and TRBJ2-1; 13 bases are a match to TRBD2. Per the germline V gene, CDR1 is SEHNR and CDR2 is FQNEAQ (reference sequence). This CDR3 has 16 residues. With 4 bases clipped from V and 7 bases from J, the junction kept 7 bases outside the gene matches. The CDR3 protein is CASSSRTSGSGNEQFF. The CDR3 bases are TGTGCCAGCAGCTCAAGGACTAGCGGGAGCGGGAATGAGCAGTTCTTC. The full variable domain, rest sourced from reference TRBV7-9 and TRBJ2-1, is DTGVSQNPRHKITKRGQNVTFRCDPISEHNRLYWYRQTLGQGPEFLTYFQNEAQLEKSRLLSDRFSAERPKGSFSTLEIQRTEQGDSAMYLCASSSRTSGSGNEQFFGPGTRLTVL.

This chain uses TRBV6-6 with TRBJ2-3; a possible D gene is TRBD1 (6 bases). CDR1 is MNHNY, CDR2 SVGAGI, per germline (reference sequence). Trimming cost V 7 bases and J 3 bases, with 8 bases left between them. The CDR3 sequence is 12 residues long. In nucleotides, the CDR3 is TGTGCCAGCACCGGACAGACAGATACGCAGTATTTT. It encodes CASTGQTDTQYF.

The J gene is TRBJ2-7, the V gene TRBV18; weak D call: TRBD2 (6 bases). Trimming took 3 bases from V and 3 from J, leaving 18 bases between them. In germline, CDR1 is KGHSH, CDR2 LQKENI. The length of the CDR3 is 16 residues. CDR3 in amino acids: CASSPPGSGTVYEQYF. CDR3 sequence (DNA): TGTGCCAGCTCACCTCCTGGTAGCGGTACTGTCTACGAGCAGTACTTC. Supplemented by reference TRBV18 and TRBJ2-7, the full variable domain reads NAGVMQNPRHLVRRRGQEARLRCSPMKGHSHVYWYRQLPEEGLKFMVYLQKENIIDESGMPKERFSAEFPKEGPSILRIQQVVRGDSAAYFCASSPPGSGTVYEQYFGPGTRLTVT.